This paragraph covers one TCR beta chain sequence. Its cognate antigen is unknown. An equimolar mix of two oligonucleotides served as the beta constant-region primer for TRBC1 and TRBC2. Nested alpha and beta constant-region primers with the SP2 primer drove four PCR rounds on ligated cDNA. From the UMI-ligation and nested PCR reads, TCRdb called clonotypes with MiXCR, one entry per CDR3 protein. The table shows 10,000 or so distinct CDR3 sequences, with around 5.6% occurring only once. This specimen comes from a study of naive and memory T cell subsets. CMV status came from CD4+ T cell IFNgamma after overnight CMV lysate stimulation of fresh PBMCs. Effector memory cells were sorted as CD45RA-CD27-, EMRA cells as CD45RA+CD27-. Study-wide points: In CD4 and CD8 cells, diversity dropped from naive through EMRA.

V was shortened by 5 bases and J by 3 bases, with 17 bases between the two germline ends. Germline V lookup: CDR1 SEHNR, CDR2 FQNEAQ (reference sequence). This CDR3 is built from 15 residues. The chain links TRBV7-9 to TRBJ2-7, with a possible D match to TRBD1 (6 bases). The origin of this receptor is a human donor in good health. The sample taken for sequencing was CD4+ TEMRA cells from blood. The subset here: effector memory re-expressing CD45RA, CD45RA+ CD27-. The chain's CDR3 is CASSRHESQGYEQYF. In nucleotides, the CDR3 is TGTGCCAGCAGCCGCCACGAGTCACAGGGCTACGAGCAGTACTTC.